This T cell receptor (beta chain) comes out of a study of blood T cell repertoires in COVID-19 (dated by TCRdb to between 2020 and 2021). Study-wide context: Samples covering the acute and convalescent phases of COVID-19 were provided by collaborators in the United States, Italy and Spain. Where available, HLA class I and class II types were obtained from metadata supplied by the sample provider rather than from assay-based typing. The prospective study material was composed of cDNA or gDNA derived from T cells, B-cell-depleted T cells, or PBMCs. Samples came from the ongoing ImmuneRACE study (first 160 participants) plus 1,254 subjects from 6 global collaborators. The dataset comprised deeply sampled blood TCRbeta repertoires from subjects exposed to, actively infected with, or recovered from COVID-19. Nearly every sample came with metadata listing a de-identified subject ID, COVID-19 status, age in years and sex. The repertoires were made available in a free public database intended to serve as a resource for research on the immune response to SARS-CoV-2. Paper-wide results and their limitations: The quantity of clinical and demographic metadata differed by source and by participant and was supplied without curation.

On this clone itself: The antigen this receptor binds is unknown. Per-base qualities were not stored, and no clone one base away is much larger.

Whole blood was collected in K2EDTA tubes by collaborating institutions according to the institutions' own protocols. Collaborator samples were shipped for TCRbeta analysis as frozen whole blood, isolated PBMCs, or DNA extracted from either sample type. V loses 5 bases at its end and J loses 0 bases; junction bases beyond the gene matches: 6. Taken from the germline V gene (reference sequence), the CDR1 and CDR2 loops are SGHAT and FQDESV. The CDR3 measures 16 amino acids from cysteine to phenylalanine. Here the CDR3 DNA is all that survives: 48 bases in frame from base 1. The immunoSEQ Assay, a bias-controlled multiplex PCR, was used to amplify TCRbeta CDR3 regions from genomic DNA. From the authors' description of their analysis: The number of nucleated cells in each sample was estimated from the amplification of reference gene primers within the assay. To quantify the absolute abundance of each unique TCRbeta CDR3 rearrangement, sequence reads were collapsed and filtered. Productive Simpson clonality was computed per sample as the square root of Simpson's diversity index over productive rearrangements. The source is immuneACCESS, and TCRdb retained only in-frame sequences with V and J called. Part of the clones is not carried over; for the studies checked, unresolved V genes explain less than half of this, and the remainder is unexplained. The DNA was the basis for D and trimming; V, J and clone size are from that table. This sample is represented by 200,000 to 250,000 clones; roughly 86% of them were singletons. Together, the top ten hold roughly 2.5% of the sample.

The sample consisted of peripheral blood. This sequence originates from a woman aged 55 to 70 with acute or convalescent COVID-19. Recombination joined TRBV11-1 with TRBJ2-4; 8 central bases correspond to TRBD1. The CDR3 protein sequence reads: CASSPRDRLAKNIQYF. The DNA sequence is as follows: TGTGCCAGCAGCCCGCGGGACAGGCTAGCCAAAAACATTCAGTACTTC.